These 2 T cell receptor beta chains were all obtained from the same sample, sequenced in a study of blood T cells in healthy people across ages. The second PCR ran about 6 to 12 cycles with a sample-barcoded 5' primer and J-beta primers. MiXCR was run by TCRdb on the 5' RACE reads, yielding one entry per CDR3 protein. The sample shows 1.5 million to 2 million distinct CDR3 sequences, about two fifths of them seen only once. The sample consisted of blood. The receptors come from a human donor in good health.

The chain links TRBV9 to TRBJ2-1, with TRBD2 matching over 7 bases. Germline values: CDR1 SGDLS, CDR2 YYNGEE. This CDR3 has 15 residues. The V gene end was trimmed by 0 bases and the J gene end by 6 bases; junction bases not matched to a gene: 6. The CDR3 loop reads CASSVVGLSFNEQFF. The CDR3 nucleotides read TGTGCCAGCAGCGTAGTGGGACTATCTTTCAATGAGCAGTTCTTC.

This clonotype was detected a few times. The chain recombines TRBV4-1 with TRBJ1-6; TRBD1 aligns across 7 bases. Germline trimming cut 3 bases from V and 9 bases from J; bases unmatched to any gene: 23. The germline V gene has CDR1 MGHRA and CDR2 YSYEKL. The CDR3 contains 20 residues. In DNA form, the CDR3 reads TGCGCCAGCAGCCACACAATCGTAGACAGGGAGGATTTATTAGGTTCACCCCTCCACTTT. Amino acid sequence: CASSHTIVDREDLLGSPLHF.